A selection of T cell receptor beta chains follows, all from one sample in a study of cytomegalovirus exposure and HLA in healthy donors. The assay was immunoSEQ multiplex PCR, and TCRdb's table has in-frame clones only and misses some. The data hold fewer than 150,000 clones, with just over 70% observed a single time. The sequenced sample was PBMCs. The receptors derive from a woman aged 25 to 39 in good health and CMV-seronegative. Both conserved end residues are part of each CDR3. A D gene is named only where the DNA matches it firmly. Clone size is stated in some rows and not others, as once, few, many or a class when expanded.

abundance | j_gene | d_gene | v_gene | CDR3nt | CDR3aa
once | TRBJ1-6 | NA | TRBV14 | TGTGCCAGCAGCCAAGGTTTTGGCGGCATCTCACCCCTCCACTTT | CASSQGFGGISPLHF
NA | TRBJ2-7 | TRBD2 | TRBV28 | TGTGCCAGCAGCCCCCAGGGCGGGAGACACTTAGACTACGAGCAGTACTTC | CASSPQGGRHLDYEQYF
NA | TRBJ2-2 | NA | TRBV5-1 | TGCGCCAGCAGCCCGAGTTCCGGGATTAACACCGGGGAGCTGTTTTTT | CASSPSSGINTGELFF
NA | TRBJ2-7 | TRBD2 | TRBV29-1 | TGCAGCGTGGCTACTCCCCTTAGCGGGGATACCTACGAGCAGTACTTC | CSVATPLSGDTYEQYF
NA | TRBJ2-1 | NA | TRBV15 | TGTGCCACCATCTCGACCTTGGAGGCCCTCGGGTTATACAATGAGCAGTTCTTC | CATISTLEALGLYNEQFF
NA | TRBJ2-7 | NA | TRBV18 | TGTGCCAGCTCACCACCCGGACAGAGTTACGAGCAGTACTTC | CASSPPGQSYEQYF
NA | TRBJ2-1 | NA | TRBV29-1 | TGCAGCGTTGGTTCTTATGGACAGCCCTACAATGAGCAGTTCTTC | CSVGSYGQPYNEQFF
few | TRBJ2-1 | NA | TRBV11-2 | TGTGCCAGCAGCTTAGACGTGGGGCGGGGGCAATACAATGAGCAGTTCTTC | CASSLDVGRGQYNEQFF
NA | TRBJ2-3 | TRBD1 | TRBV6-1 | TGTGCCAGCAGTGATGGGGACAGGGGGGATACGCAGTATTTT | CASSDGDRGDTQYF
few | TRBJ2-7 | NA | TRBV5-1 | TGCGCCAGCAGCTTGAACAGGGCATACGAGCAGTACTTC | CASSLNRAYEQYF
NA | TRBJ2-1 | TRBD2 | TRBV2 | TGTGCCAGAGAGGGACTAGCGGGAGGGAAGTCCTACAATGAGCAGTTCTTC | CAREGLAGGKSYNEQFF
NA | TRBJ2-1 | NA | TRBV29-1 | TGCAGCGTTGGTAACCCGGACAGACCTTACAATGAGCAGTTCTTC | CSVGNPDRPYNEQFF
few | TRBJ1-2 | NA | TRBV9 | TGTGCCAGCAGCGCTGACCGGCGGGGCTACACCTTC | CASSADRRGYTF
NA | TRBJ2-3 | TRBD2 | TRBV30 | TGTGCCTGGAGTCCACTAGCGGGGCCTACAGATACGCAGTATTTT | CAWSPLAGPTDTQYF
few | TRBJ1-3 | NA | TRBV4-2 | TGTGCCAGCAGCCAAGAAGGGGGTAGGGGAAGGGTCCCTGGAAACACCATATATTTT | CASSQEGGRGRVPGNTIYF
NA | TRBJ1-2 | NA | TRBV4-1 | TGCGCCAGCAGCCAATTAGCCCTCAGGGAACGGAACTATGGCTACACCTTC | CASSQLALRERNYGYTF
few | TRBJ1-1 | TRBD1 | TRBV11-2 | TGTGCCAGCAGCTTAGGCGGACAGGGGAACACTGAAGCTTTCTTT | CASSLGGQGNTEAFF
NA | TRBJ2-7 | NA | TRBV7-2 | TGTGCCAGCAGCTTTGTCCACTCCTACGAGCAGTACTTC | CASSFVHSYEQYF
once | TRBJ2-7 | TRBD2 | TRBV20-1 | TGCAGTGCCTCTAGCGGGATCGAGCAGTACTTC | CSASSGIEQYF
few | TRBJ2-7 | NA | TRBV10-3 | TGTGCCATCAGTGCCCCCCGGAGGGTGGGGGGATTATACGAGCAGTACTTC | CAISAPRRVGGLYEQYF
NA | TRBJ2-5 | NA | TRBV20-1 | TGCAGTGCGGAGCCGGGGGAGACCCAGTACTTC | CSAEPGETQYF
NA | TRBJ2-3 | NA | TRBV27 | TGTGCCAGCAGTTCGCAGGGTAATACGCAGTATTTT | CASSSQGNTQYF
NA | TRBJ2-7 | NA | TRBV10-3 | TGTGCCATCAAGGGGGGGAACCACGAGCAGTACTTC | CAIKGGNHEQYF
NA | TRBJ2-7 | TRBD2 | TRBV18 | TGTGCCAGCTCACCACTTGGGCCGAGCGGGGGCTACGAGCAGTACTTC | CASSPLGPSGGYEQYF
NA | TRBJ1-5 | TRBD1 | TRBV6-1 | TGTGCCAGCAGTGAAACAGTGGACAGGGAAGCTTATCAGCCCCAGCATTTT | CASSETVDREAYQPQHF
NA | TRBJ1-1 | NA | TRBV10-3 | TGTGCCATCAGTGAGGCTCCCACAGGGTCGAACACTGAAGCTTTCTTT | CAISEAPTGSNTEAFF
NA | TRBJ2-7 | NA | TRBV19 | TGTGCCAGTAGTGGAACAGGGTCCCACGAGCAGTACTTC | CASSGTGSHEQYF
NA | TRBJ2-3 | NA | TRBV2 | TGTGCCAGGCCGTCTGGGGGGGGCAGCACAGATACGCAGTATTTT | CARPSGGGSTDTQYF
NA | TRBJ2-1 | NA | TRBV5-1 | TGCGCCAGCAGCTTCGGGACTGACTACAATGAGCAGTTCTTC | CASSFGTDYNEQFF